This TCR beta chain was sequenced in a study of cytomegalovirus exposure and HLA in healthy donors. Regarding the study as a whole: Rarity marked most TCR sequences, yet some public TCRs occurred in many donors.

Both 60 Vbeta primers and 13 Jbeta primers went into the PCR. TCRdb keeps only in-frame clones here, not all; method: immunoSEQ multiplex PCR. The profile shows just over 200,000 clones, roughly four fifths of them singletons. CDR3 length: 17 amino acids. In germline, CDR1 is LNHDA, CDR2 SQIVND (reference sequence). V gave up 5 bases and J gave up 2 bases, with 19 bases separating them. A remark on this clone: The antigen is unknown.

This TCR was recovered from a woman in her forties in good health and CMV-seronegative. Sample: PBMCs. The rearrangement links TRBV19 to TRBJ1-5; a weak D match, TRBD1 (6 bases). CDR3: CASSRPRRTDGNQPQHF. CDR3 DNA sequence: TGTGCCAGTAGTCGACCCCGGCGGACAGACGGCAATCAGCCCCAGCATTTT. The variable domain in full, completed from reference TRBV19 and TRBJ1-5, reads DGGITQSPKYLFRKEGQNVTLSCEQNLNHDAMYWYRQDPGQGLRLIYYSQIVNDFQKGDIAEGYSVSREKKESFPLTVTSAQKNPTAFYLCASSRPRRTDGNQPQHFGDGTRLSIL.